This TCR beta chain was obtained from a study of neurological immune-mediated disorders. TCRdb ran MiXCR on the 5' RACE reads and lists one entry per CDR3 protein. The table has under 20,000 distinct CDR3 sequences, about a quarter seen once; the top ten hold 30% to 40%. Unmatched junction bases numbered 3, after V lost 6 bases and J lost 2 bases. CDR3 length: 12 residues. Germline V lookup: CDR1 DFQATT, CDR2 SNEGSKA (reference sequence). This clonotype was obtained from a man aged 45-60 years with HTLV-1-associated myelopathy (HAM/TSP). Sequenced sample: PBMCs. This chain links TRBV20-1 with TRBJ2-7, with 8 bases matching TRBD1. In DNA, the CDR3 is TGCAGTGCCATACAGGGGGCCTACGAGCAGTACTTC. This gives the protein CSAIQGAYEQYF.